This T cell receptor beta chain was obtained from a study of OX40 agonist ivuxolimab in advanced cancers. At the level of the whole study: Ivuxolimab was an agonistic, fully human IgG2 monoclonal antibody directed against OX40 (CD134), a costimulatory receptor. Intravenous ivuxolimab was administered to patients every 2 weeks at six dose levels: 0.01, 0.1, 0.3, 1.5, 3 and 10 mg/kg. Of the approximately 54 patients in dose escalation, approximately 20 had hepatocellular carcinoma, approximately 15 had melanoma, 9 had renal cell carcinoma and 9 had head and neck cancer. In the dose-escalation cohort, 82.7% of patients were male, and the mean age was roughly 56 years with a range of about 20 to 90. Patients were allowed to have had prior anti-PD-1, anti-PD-L1 or anti-CTLA-4 therapy, and approximately 40% of the dose-escalation patients had previously received checkpoint inhibitors. Three dose-escalation patients achieved partial responses, one with hepatocellular carcinoma and two with cutaneous melanoma. The purpose of peripheral TCRbeta sequencing was to test whether ivuxolimab changed TCR sequence diversity and led to clonal T-cell expansion. The paper covers the monotherapy dose-escalation part of the phase I ivuxolimab trial, which included N of about 50 patients.

Patients with a history of autoimmune disease or receiving systemic immunosuppression were excluded from the trial. Peripheral blood for TCR sequencing was collected from all dose cohorts at baseline, on cycle 4 day 1, and on cycle 7 day 1. Samples were obtained from an open-label, multicenter, first-in-human phase I dose-escalation trial of ivuxolimab. Adults with locally advanced or metastatic melanoma, renal cell carcinoma, hepatocellular carcinoma or head and neck squamous cell carcinoma were enrolled in the trial. Before TCR sequencing, CD4+ T cells and CD8+ T cells were sorted from peripheral blood as separate populations. As concerns this clone: What antigen it recognizes has not been identified. The input lacks base qualities; no much larger clone sits a single base away.

Trimming at the junction amounts to 2 bases on V and 2 bases on J, and the germline ends lie 20 bases apart. CDR1 SGHNT and CDR2 YENEEA were looked up in the germline V gene. From cysteine to phenylalanine, the CDR3 is 18 amino acids long. The read is trimmed to its CDR3 DNA, 54 bases read in frame from base 1. What the research found in general, with its limitations: At doses from 0.1 to 3.0 mg/kg, clonal expansion was seen in both CD4+ and CD8+ blood T cells between baseline and week 6. In the 0.1-3.0 mg/kg groups, partial responders had among the lowest normalized peripheral clonal expansion, particularly in CD8+ T cells. Which antigens the clonally expanded peripheral T cells were specific for was not determined. Low levels of normalized T-cell clonal expansion were also seen in some patients who did not respond. On average, CD8+ T cells showed more expanded clones than CD4+ T cells after ivuxolimab.

For sequencing of the TCRbeta CDR3 region, genomic DNA was extracted from the sorted cells. TCRbeta CDR3 regions were sequenced using the immunoSEQ Assay. The clones in this table, taken by TCRdb from immuneACCESS, are in-frame only. Not every clone is retained; where verified, under half of the shortfall comes from an unresolved V gene, and the cause of the rest is unknown. Counted in this sample were some 64,000 clones; roughly 90% of them appeared once. Jointly, the top ten make up around 25% of the sample. Specimen: CD4+ or CD8+ T cells sorted from blood, collected in a trial of the OX40 agonist ivuxolimab. The receptor's source is an adult with an advanced solid tumor such as melanoma, head and neck, liver or kidney cancer. The chain couples TRBV11-3 to TRBJ2-3, with a weak D call of TRBD2 (5 bases match). The DNA sequence is TGTGCCAGCAGCTTACCCCCGGGGTATGGAACCCACACAGATACGCAGTATTTT. This encodes CASSLPPGYGTHTDTQYF. Reference TRBV11-3 and TRBJ2-3 proteins supply the regions before and after the CDR3; the full variable domain is: EAGVVQSPRYKIIEKKQPVAFWCNPISGHNTLYWYLQNLGQGPELLIRYENEEAVDDSQLPKDRFSAERLKGVDSTLKIQPAELGDSAVYLCASSLPPGYGTHTDTQYFGPGTRLTVL.